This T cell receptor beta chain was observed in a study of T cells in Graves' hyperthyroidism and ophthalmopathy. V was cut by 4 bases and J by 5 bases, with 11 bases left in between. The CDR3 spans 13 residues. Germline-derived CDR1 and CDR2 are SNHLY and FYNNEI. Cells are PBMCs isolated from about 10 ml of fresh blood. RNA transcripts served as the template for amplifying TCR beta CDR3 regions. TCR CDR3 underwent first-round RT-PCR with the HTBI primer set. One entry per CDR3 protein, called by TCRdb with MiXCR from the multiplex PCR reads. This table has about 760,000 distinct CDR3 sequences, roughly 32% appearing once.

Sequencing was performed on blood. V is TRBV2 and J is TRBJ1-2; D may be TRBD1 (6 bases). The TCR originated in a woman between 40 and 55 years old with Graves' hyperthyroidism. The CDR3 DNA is TGTGCCAGCAGTGTCGGGACACAATATGGCTACACCTTC. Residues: CASSVGTQYGYTF.